This T cell receptor (beta chain) was captured in a study of post-analysis software for immune sequencing data. Study background: Included among the disease courses, which were recorded for the cohort, were relapsing-remitting, secondary progressive and progressive-relapsing multiple sclerosis.

This clonotype came up a few times. Its antigen is still unknown. Every TCR beta cDNA library bore unique molecular identifiers. MiXCR, run by TCRdb on the PCR reads, gives a single entry per CDR3 protein. The top ten clones hold about 1.5% of a sample with hundreds of thousands of distinct CDR3 sequences, roughly 40% of them seen once. Overall study findings and caveats: Patients showed TRBV5-6, TRBV5-1 and TRBV20-1 among roughly five TRBV segments more frequent than in controls.

From germline, CDR1 is KGHDR and CDR2 SFDVKD. Trimming stripped 9 bases from V and 7 bases from J, with 15 bases between. The length of the CDR3 is 13 residues. This sequence originates from a girl aged 10-17 years with multiple sclerosis. Sequenced: blood. The chain has TRBV24-1 and TRBJ2-1; D is undetermined. The CDR3: CATRLGVDNEQFF. The CDR3, as DNA: TGTGCCACCCGGTTAGGAGTCGATAATGAGCAGTTCTTC.